This is a list of T cell receptor beta chains from one sample in a study of blood T cell repertoires in COVID-19. Repertoires were generated with immunoSEQ multiplex PCR, while TCRdb's copy carries only in-frame clones and drops some. The sample includes around 94,000 clones, about 80% of them seen just once. Material: peripheral blood. Receptors were obtained from a human donor in a cohort sampled during active COVID-19. The CDR3 runs from the conserved cysteine through the conserved F or W. A D gene is named only where the DNA matches it firmly. A clone size is listed for some rows: how often the clone was seen (once, few, many), or a class if it is expanded.

>15|NA|NA|TRBJ2-7|TRBV28
TGTGCCAGCACCACGCCTAGAGGGCGCCTGGACGAGCAGTACTTC
CASTTPRGRLDEQYF
>12|TRBD1|few|TRBJ1-1|TRBV6-5
TGTGCCAGCAGTTCCGACAGGGGTGAAGCTTTCTTT
CASSSDRGEAFF
>16|TRBD1|NA|TRBJ1-5|TRBV30
TGTGCCTGGAGCGAGAAGGGGGCCACTTCAGGTCAGCCCCAGCATTTT
CAWSEKGATSGQPQHF
>12|NA|few|TRBJ2-1|TRBV7-9
TGTGCCAGCAGCCATCAGGGTAGTGAGCAGTTCTTC
CASSHQGSEQFF
>11|NA|NA|TRBJ2-7|TRBV27
TGTGCCAGCAGCCAGGGGTACGAGCAGTACTTC
CASSQGYEQYF
>16|NA|NA|TRBJ1-5|TRBV5-5
TGTGCCAGCAGCGATTCGAACAGTAAGGGGAATCAGCCCCAGCATTTT
CASSDSNSKGNQPQHF
>16|TRBD1|NA|TRBJ1-2|TRBV28
TGTGCCAGCAGTTCCACGACAGGGGGAGGTTCGGGCGGCTACACCTTC
CASSSTTGGGSGGYTF
>14|NA|once|TRBJ2-2|TRBV10-3
TGTGCCATCAGTGAGTCGCCTAGCAGCGGGGAGCTGTTTTTT
CAISESPSSGELFF
>16|NA|NA|TRBJ2-1|TRBV7-8
TGTGCCAGCAGCCCCCGGGGGCAACGCGGGGGTTATGAGCAGTTCTTC
CASSPRGQRGGYEQFF
>16|NA|few|TRBJ2-7|TRBV30
TGTGCCTGGAGTCCTTTAGAAAAAAGAAGCTCCTACGAGCAGTACTTC
CAWSPLEKRSSYEQYF
>15|TRBD2|NA|TRBJ2-7|TRBV5-1
TGCGCCAGCAGCTTGGCCGCCGCGGGAGGGGGCGAGCAGTACTTC
CASSLAAAGGGEQYF
>16|NA|NA|TRBJ2-3|TRBV5-1
TGCGCCAGCACCGACAATCCGTCAGGGCTCACAGATACGCAGTATTTT
CASTDNPSGLTDTQYF
>15|TRBD1|NA|TRBJ1-2|TRBV5-1
TGCGCCAGCAGCCAAGAGGTCGGGACAGGGAAGAGCTACACCTTC
CASSQEVGTGKSYTF
>12|NA|NA|TRBJ1-2|TRBV5-6
TGTGCCAGCAGCCGTGGGGGGGCTGGCTACACCTTC
CASSRGGAGYTF
>14|TRBD1|NA|TRBJ2-5|TRBV19
TGTGCCACCTCAAACGCAGGGGGTGGGGAGACCCAGTACTTC
CATSNAGGGETQYF
>16|TRBD2|few|TRBJ2-7|TRBV4-1
TGCGCCAGCAGCCAAGAGTCCCTCGGGAGGGTAAGCGAGCAGTACTTC
CASSQESLGRVSEQYF
>16|NA|NA|TRBJ1-6|TRBV27
TGTGCCAGCAGTTTATACGGGGGCTCCTATAATTCACCCCTCCACTTT
CASSLYGGSYNSPLHF